This TCR beta chain was captured in a study of blood T cell repertoires in COVID-19. Study background: T cells, B-cell-depleted T cells, or PBMCs provided the cDNA or gDNA that served as material.

Germline-derived CDR1 and CDR2 are SGHTA and FQGNSA. The CDR3 runs 16 residues. Trimming cost V 0 bases and J 4 bases, with 14 bases left between them. Here immunoSEQ multiplex PCR was the method, and the copy in TCRdb shows in-frame clones only, minus some. Counted here are just over 90,000 clones, 70% to 80% occurring once; the ten biggest clones make up under 20%. This TCR was recovered from a human donor in a cohort sampled during active COVID-19. Sequenced sample: peripheral blood. The chain uses TRBV7-2 and TRBJ2-3, with D perhaps TRBD1 (6 bases). CDR3 coding DNA: TGTGCCAGCAGCTTAGCGTCTGTGGGGGCCCCAGATACGCAGTATTTT. Translation gives CASSLASVGAPDTQYF.